The 32 T cell receptor beta chains in this list originate from one sample, sequenced in a study of blood T cell repertoires in COVID-19. TCRdb keeps only in-frame clones here, not all; method: immunoSEQ multiplex PCR. The sample records 200,000 to 300,000 clones, approximately 85% being singletons. The specimen was peripheral blood. The receptors were gathered from a man aged 45-65 years with COVID-19, enrolled during active disease.

The genes are TRBV4-1 and TRBJ2-4, with D possibly being TRBD2 (6 bases). CDR3 size: 16 residues. V was clipped by 1 base and J by 2 bases, with 12 bases between them. Germline V CDR1 and CDR2: MGHRA, YSYEKL. The CDR3 DNA follows: TGCGCCAGCAGCCAAGTGGGGGGATCGCCCAAAAACATTCAGTACTTC. Amino acid sequence: CASSQVGGSPKNIQYF.

This sequence joins TRBV28 and TRBJ2-1; D unclear. V was clipped by 6 bases and J by 7 bases, with 16 bases between them. This CDR3 is built from 14 residues. CDR1 MDHEN and CDR2 SYDVKM come from the germline V gene. The CDR3 DNA is TGTGCCAGCAGCCCCCCTAGGCCCCAAAATGAGCAGTTCTTC. Translating gives CASSPPRPQNEQFF.

The CDR3 coding sequence is TGTGCCAGCAGCCGTTTGACTAGCGGGGTAAACGAGCAGTACTTC. Its translation: CASSRLTSGVNEQYF. The V gene is TRBV4-2, the J gene TRBJ2-7, with 11 bases fitting TRBD2. The V and J ends lost 4 bases and 5 bases, in that order; junction bases with no gene match: 7. Germline CDR1 reads LGHNA; CDR2 reads YNFKEQ. The CDR3 consists of 15 residues.

The CDR3 loop reads CASKYVAGGPWEEQYF. The CDR3 nucleotides read TGTGCCAGCAAGTACGTTGCGGGGGGCCCCTGGGAAGAGCAGTACTTC. The chain recombines TRBV28 with TRBJ2-7; 8 bases map to TRBD2. The junction had 18 bases not matched to a gene; V was cut back by 7 bases and J by 7 bases. This CDR3 contains 16 residues. Per the germline V gene, CDR1 is MDHEN and CDR2 is SYDVKM.

The chain joins TRBV29-1 to TRBJ2-1; 7 bases match TRBD1. After removal of 1 base from V and 5 bases from J, the junction contained 5 bases not matched to a gene. The germline gives CDR1 SQVTM, CDR2 ANQGSEA. The CDR3 totals 14 residues. The CDR3 sequence: CSVEGWTGDNEQFF. Written as DNA, the CDR3 is TGCAGCGTTGAAGGTTGGACAGGAGACAATGAGCAGTTCTTC.

The chain uses TRBV19 and TRBJ1-1; 8 positions match TRBD1. Germline values: CDR1 LNHDA, CDR2 SQIVND (reference sequence). CDR3 length: 15 amino acids. With V trimmed by 3 bases and J by 1 base, 4 bases remained unmatched. The CDR3 loop reads CASSIVGTGNTEAFF. The CDR3 bases are TGTGCCAGTAGTATTGTCGGGACAGGGAACACTGAAGCTTTCTTT.

V gene TRBV3-1 (or the pseudogene TRBV3-2) combines with J gene TRBJ2-3; weak D call: TRBD1 (5 bases). From germline, CDR1 is LGHDT and CDR2 YNNKEL (reference sequence). Between the trimmed V and J ends, which lost 2 bases and 3 bases, there was a span of 15 bases. This CDR3 region has 16 residues. CDR3 protein: CASSQSARGNTDTQYF. In DNA form, the CDR3 reads TGTGCCAGCAGCCAATCTGCTAGGGGAAATACAGATACGCAGTATTTT.

This sequence joins TRBV9 and TRBJ1-6; TRBD1 aligns across 7 bases. Germline V gene sequence: CDR1 SGDLS, CDR2 YYNGEE. J was trimmed by 7 bases and V by 3 bases; bases with no gene match: 7. The length of the CDR3 is 15 residues. DNA of the CDR3: TGTGCCAGCAGCGGAGGGGCAGGGGGGAATTCACCCCTCCACTTT. It specifies CASSGGAGGNSPLHF.

V is TRBV5-1 and J is TRBJ1-4; D ambiguous. CDR1 and CDR2 (germline): SGHRS, YFSETQ. The CDR3 covers 15 residues. V was trimmed by 0 bases and J by 0 bases, leaving 6 bases between them. CDR3 region: CASSLASATNEKLFF. The CDR3 nucleotides are TGCGCCAGCAGCTTGGCGAGTGCAACTAATGAAAAACTGTTTTTT.

V usage is TRBV28 and J usage is TRBJ1-6; weak D call: TRBD1 (5 bases). The V and J ends lost 2 bases and 0 bases respectively, with 11 bases between them. The CDR3 contains 17 residues. Germline V gene sequence: CDR1 MDHEN, CDR2 SYDVKM. This chain's CDR3 is CASSLKGETSYNSPLHF. DNA for the CDR3: TGTGCCAGCAGTTTAAAAGGGGAAACCTCCTATAATTCACCCCTCCACTTT.

The chain uses TRBV15 and TRBJ2-7; D might be TRBD2 (5 bases). Looked up from germline, CDR1 is LNHNV and CDR2 is YYDKDF (reference sequence). Trimming removed 1 base from V and 3 bases from J, with 13 bases in between. The CDR3 contains 15 residues. The CDR3 is CATSRGGVTNYEQYF. The CDR3 region has the DNA TGTGCCACCAGCAGAGGGGGTGTGACTAACTACGAGCAGTACTTC.

The chain carries TRBV6-5 and TRBJ2-7, with a possible D match to TRBD2 (5 bases). Germline CDR1 and CDR2: MNHEY and SVGAGI. The ends were cut back, 6 bases at V and 7 bases at J, with 16 bases in the middle. The CDR3 contains 13 residues. In nucleotides, the CDR3 is TGTGCCAGCAGCATACCCACTACGGGGGAGCAGTACTTC. It specifies CASSIPTTGEQYF.

This chain uses TRBV7-2 with TRBJ1-1; perhaps TRBD1 as D (6 bases). CDR1 and CDR2 from the germline V gene are SGHTA and FQGNSA. Trimming pared 0 bases from V and 11 bases from J, leaving 10 bases between. CDR3 length: 12 residues. CDR3 in amino acids: CASSLATGFAFF. The CDR3 DNA follows: TGTGCCAGCAGCTTAGCTACAGGGTTCGCTTTCTTT.

V usage is TRBV11-2 and J usage is TRBJ2-2; D unresolved. CDR1 and CDR2 (germline): SGHAT, FQNNGV. The length of the CDR3 is 13 residues. The V end was cut by 0 bases, the J end by 6 bases, with 5 bases between. CDR3: CASSLESAGELFF. The CDR3 region has the DNA TGTGCCAGCAGCTTAGAGAGTGCCGGGGAGCTGTTTTTT.

J is TRBJ1-1 and V is TRBV5-4, with 7 bases fitting TRBD1. V lost 4 bases and J lost 4; bases outside the gene matches: 4. Germline V gene lookup returns CDR1 SGHNT and CDR2 YYREEE (reference sequence). The CDR3 sequence is 13 residues long. The CDR3 is CASSRSGGTEAFF. CDR3 sequence (DNA): TGTGCCAGCAGCCGATCAGGGGGCACTGAAGCTTTCTTT.

The V call is TRBV5-1, the J call TRBJ2-5; a possible D gene is TRBD1 (6 bases). There are 13 residues in the CDR3. V was clipped by 3 bases and J by 2 bases, with 8 bases between them. Germline CDR1 is SGHRS and CDR2 is YFSETQ. This CDR3 reads CASSSGTQETQYF. In DNA form, the CDR3 reads TGCGCCAGCAGCTCCGGGACACAAGAGACCCAGTACTTC.

The rearrangement links TRBV2 to TRBJ1-5; D may be TRBD1 (6 bases). Germline assignment: CDR1 SNHLY and CDR2 FYNNEI. V shed 5 bases and J shed 2 bases, with 10 bases lying between them. The CDR3 loop spans 14 amino acids. The CDR3 nucleotides are TGTGCCAGCAGTCCCCAGGGGCGCAATCAGCCCCAGCATTTT. This sequence encodes CASSPQGRNQPQHF.

This clone was observed a handful of times. The chain recombines TRBV7-9 with TRBJ1-1, with 10 bases fitting TRBD1. Trimming at V came to 5 bases and at J to 5 bases, leaving 11 bases not matched to a gene. The germline gives CDR1 SEHNR, CDR2 FQNEAQ (reference sequence). The CDR3 has 16 residues. The CDR3 nucleotides are TGTGCCAGCAGCCCCACAAGGACAGGGGGTGGAACTGAAGCTTTCTTT. Translated: CASSPTRTGGGTEAFF.

This chain uses TRBV7-9 with TRBJ2-1; weak D call: TRBD1 (6 bases). The length of the CDR3 is 16 residues. Trimming took 5 bases from V and 0 from J, leaving 14 bases between them. The germline V gene has CDR1 SEHNR and CDR2 FQNEAQ (reference sequence). CDR3 sequence reads: CASSPKEDSSYNEQFF. The CDR3 DNA follows: TGTGCCAGCAGCCCGAAAGAGGACAGCTCCTACAATGAGCAGTTCTTC.

The gene calls are TRBV19 and TRBJ1-5; 7 bases match TRBD1. Unmatched junction bases numbered 3, after V lost 3 bases and J lost 4 bases. The germline gives CDR1 LNHDA, CDR2 SQIVND (reference sequence). The CDR3 loop spans 14 amino acids. The CDR3 DNA sequence: TGTGCCAGTAGTATGGACAGGTGGAATCAGCCCCAGCATTTT. Its protein is CASSMDRWNQPQHF.

The chain links TRBV5-5 to TRBJ1-3; 8 bases agree with TRBD1. This CDR3 is 15 amino acids long. Germline CDR1 and CDR2: SGHKS and YYEKEE (reference sequence). The V segment lost 4 bases and the J segment 3 bases; nucleotides outside the gene matches: 6. DNA for the CDR3: TGTGCCAGCAGCCGAACGGACAGGGATGGAAACACCATATATTTT. Amino acid sequence: CASSRTDRDGNTIYF.

The CDR3 loop reads CASSPDRTNQPQHF. The CDR3 region has the DNA TGTGCCAGCTCGCCCGACAGGACGAATCAGCCCCAGCATTTT. The chain uses TRBV18 and TRBJ1-5; perhaps TRBD1 as D (6 bases). The germline CDR1 and CDR2 sequences are KGHSH and LQKENI. The CDR3 length is 14 residues. V was pared by 6 bases and J by 4 bases, with 13 bases between.

The chain has TRBV13 and TRBJ2-7; D is perhaps TRBD1 (6 bases). Germline CDR1 is PRHDT and CDR2 is FYEKMQ (reference sequence). The CDR3 loop spans 16 amino acids. Trimming removed 2 bases from V and 4 bases from J, with 18 bases in between. The CDR3 coding sequence is TGTGCCAGCAGCTTATCATCCAACAGGGCTAAGTACGAGCAGTACTTC. This translates into CASSLSSNRAKYEQYF.

V and J are TRBV5-4 and TRBJ2-7; 14 positions match TRBD2. Germline trimming cut 3 bases from V and 5 bases from J; bases unmatched to any gene: 4. The CDR3 spans 15 residues. In germline, CDR1 is SGHNT, CDR2 YYREEE (reference sequence). The chain's CDR3 is CASSSGTSGGNEQYF. In nucleotides, the CDR3 is TGTGCCAGCAGCTCAGGGACTAGCGGGGGTAACGAGCAGTACTTC.

The CDR3 loop reads CASRLDRYDQPQHF. CDR3 DNA sequence: TGTGCCAGCAGGCTAGATCGGTACGATCAGCCCCAGCATTTT. The gene calls are TRBV2 and TRBJ1-5; D is uncertain. The CDR3 has 14 residues. Germline CDR1 is SNHLY and CDR2 is FYNNEI. V lost 6 bases to trimming and J lost 5 bases, with 14 bases between them.

This clone has a handful of counts. This chain joins TRBV7-3 and TRBJ1-6; TRBD1 matches at 7 bases. The germline gives CDR1 SGHTA, CDR2 FQGTGA. This CDR3 has 15 amino acids. After removal of 5 bases from V and 7 bases from J, the junction contained 8 bases not matched to a gene. The CDR3 here is CASSKGGARNSPLHF. CDR3 sequence (DNA): TGTGCCAGCAGCAAAGGGGGCGCGAGGAATTCACCCCTCCACTTT.

This clone was recorded only once. V and J are TRBV19 and TRBJ1-5; D is ambiguous. The germline V gene has CDR1 LNHDA and CDR2 SQIVND (reference sequence). This CDR3 is 12 amino acids long. V lost 5 bases and J lost 3, with 5 bases in between. The CDR3 region has the DNA TGTGCCAGTAGTTTCTTCAATCAGCCCCAGCATTTT. This codes for CASSFFNQPQHF.

The J gene is TRBJ2-7, the V gene TRBV7-2, with D unclear. The germline CDR1 and CDR2 sequences are SGHTA and FQGNSA. CDR3 length: 17 residues. V was pared by 7 bases and J by 2 bases, with 24 bases between. The CDR3 loop reads CASISDPGLQYTYEQYF. CDR3 nucleotides: TGTGCCAGCATTTCCGATCCGGGTTTACAATACACCTACGAGCAGTACTTC.

The chain has TRBV7-2 and TRBJ2-3; 8 nucleotides agree with TRBD2. V shed 10 bases and J 2 bases; nucleotides not matched to a gene: 8. CDR1 and CDR2 (germline): SGHTA, FQGNSA. There are 14 residues in the CDR3. The CDR3, as DNA: TGTGCCACCCCGCGGCGGGGGGACACAGATACGCAGTATTTT. Translating it yields CATPRRGDTDTQYF.

V is TRBV18 and J is TRBJ1-5; D is unclear. CDR3 size: 15 residues. Trimming shortened V by 2 bases and J by 1 base, and 9 bases separated the two germline ends. In germline, CDR1 is KGHSH, CDR2 LQKENI. The CDR3 protein is CASSPSRPSNQPQHF. The CDR3 DNA sequence: TGTGCCAGCTCACCATCTAGACCCAGCAATCAGCCCCAGCATTTT.

This rearrangement joins TRBV9 to TRBJ2-3, with D unresolved. V gave up 0 bases and J gave up 2 bases, with 10 bases separating them. CDR1 and CDR2 (germline): SGDLS, YYNGEE. This CDR3 region has 15 residues. The CDR3 loop reads CASSVGARITDTQYF. As DNA, the CDR3 is TGTGCCAGCAGCGTAGGGGCAAGAATCACAGATACGCAGTATTTT.

This chain joins TRBV9 and TRBJ1-3; the D is unclear. Deletions cut 0 bases from V and 4 bases from J, with 11 bases between. The germline CDR1 and CDR2 sequences are SGDLS and YYNGEE. This CDR3 contains 15 residues. The CDR3 here is CASSVAGGRGNTIYF. In DNA form, the CDR3 reads TGTGCCAGCAGCGTAGCCGGAGGACGAGGAAACACCATATATTTT.